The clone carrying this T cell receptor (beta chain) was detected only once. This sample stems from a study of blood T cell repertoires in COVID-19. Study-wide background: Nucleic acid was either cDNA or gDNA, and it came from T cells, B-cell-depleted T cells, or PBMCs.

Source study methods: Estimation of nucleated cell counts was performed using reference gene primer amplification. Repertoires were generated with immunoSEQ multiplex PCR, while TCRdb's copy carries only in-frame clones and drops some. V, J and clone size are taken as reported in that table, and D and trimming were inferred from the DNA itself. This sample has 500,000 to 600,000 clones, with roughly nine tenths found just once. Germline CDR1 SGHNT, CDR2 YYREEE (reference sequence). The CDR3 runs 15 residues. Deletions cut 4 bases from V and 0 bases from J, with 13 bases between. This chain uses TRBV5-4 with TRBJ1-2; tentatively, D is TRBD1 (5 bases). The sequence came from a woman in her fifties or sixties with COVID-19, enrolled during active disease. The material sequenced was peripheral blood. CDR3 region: CASSGALTANYGYTF. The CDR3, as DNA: TGTGCCAGCAGCGGGGCCCTGACAGCTAACTATGGCTACACCTTC.